The rows below give T cell receptor beta chains drawn from one sample of a study of T cell responses to AZD1222 COVID-19 vaccine. Profiled with immunoSEQ multiplex PCR; TCRdb holds only in-frame clones, not every one. The sample has about 110,000 clones, nearly 90% seen once; the top ten hold around a sixth. The source was peripheral blood, collected on day 0 of AZD1222 vaccination. The source is an adult in good health. Both conserved end residues are part of each CDR3. The D gene is left open where the match is weak. Rows may omit the clone size; those that give it use once, few, many or a size class.

size: NA; V: TRBV7-2; J: TRBJ2-7; D: TRBD1; DNA: TGTGCCAGCCACCCCGGGACAGGGGCCAACGAGCAGTACTTC; CDR3: CASHPGTGANEQYF
size: NA; V: TRBV6-2/TRBV6-3; J: TRBJ2-2; D: NA; DNA: TGTGCCAGCAGTAAGGGCCTTACAGGGCCCGGGGAGCTGTTTTTT; CDR3: CASSKGLTGPGELFF
size: NA; V: TRBV6-5; J: TRBJ2-3; D: NA; DNA: TGTGCCAGCCGGTTAGGGGGTGGGAGCACAGATACGCAGTATTTT; CDR3: CASRLGGGSTDTQYF
size: NA; V: TRBV27; J: TRBJ1-6; D: NA; DNA: TGTGCCAGCAGTATAGTTCCGCCCTTAGGGGGAAATTCACCCCTCCACTTT; CDR3: CASSIVPPLGGNSPLHF
size: NA; V: TRBV18; J: TRBJ2-5; D: TRBD1; DNA: TGTGCCAGCTCACGACAGGGGGCCATGTGGGAGACCCAGTACTTC; CDR3: CASSRQGAMWETQYF
size: NA; V: TRBV18; J: TRBJ1-1; D: NA; DNA: TGTGCCAGCTCACCACCGGGGATTGAAGCTTTCTTT; CDR3: CASSPPGIEAFF
size: NA; V: TRBV9; J: TRBJ1-6; D: NA; DNA: TGTGCCAGCAGCGTAGAAAGGTATTCACCCCTCCACTTT; CDR3: CASSVERYSPLHF
size: NA; V: TRBV2; J: TRBJ2-1; D: NA; DNA: TGTGCCAGCAGCGCCCGTAGAGCCTCCTACAATGAGCAGTTCTTC; CDR3: CASSARRASYNEQFF
size: few; V: TRBV9; J: TRBJ1-5; D: NA; DNA: TGTGCCAGCAGCCCCGACGGGCAGCTTAATCAGCCCCAGCATTTT; CDR3: CASSPDGQLNQPQHF
size: once; V: TRBV7-8; J: TRBJ1-5; D: NA; DNA: TGTGCCAGCAGCTTAGCGGGGAGGGCCCCTCAGCCCCAGCATTTT; CDR3: CASSLAGRAPQPQHF
size: NA; V: TRBV12-3/TRBV12-4; J: TRBJ1-5; D: NA; DNA: TGTGCCAGCAGTTTAAATTGGGATCAGCCCCAGCATTTT; CDR3: CASSLNWDQPQHF
size: NA; V: TRBV6-2/TRBV6-3; J: TRBJ2-3; D: NA; DNA: TGTGCCAGCAGTTACGTCCATTTGGGCAGGGGCACAGATACGCAGTATTTT; CDR3: CASSYVHLGRGTDTQYF
size: NA; V: TRBV18; J: TRBJ1-5; D: NA; DNA: TGTGCCAGCTCCGTCGGATTCCAATCTCCGGGTCAGCCCCAGCATTTT; CDR3: CASSVGFQSPGQPQHF
size: NA; V: TRBV2; J: TRBJ1-1; D: NA; DNA: TGTGCCAGCAGTCCCCGGACAGCCCCGAACACTGAAGCTTTCTTT; CDR3: CASSPRTAPNTEAFF
size: NA; V: TRBV15; J: TRBJ1-1; D: NA; DNA: TGTGCCACCAGCAGAGCGCCGGGACCCATGAACACTGAAGCTTTCTTT; CDR3: CATSRAPGPMNTEAFF
size: NA; V: TRBV2; J: TRBJ1-1; D: NA; DNA: TGTGCCAGCAGTGAAACCCCTCGGGAAAGCACTGAAGCTTTCTTT; CDR3: CASSETPRESTEAFF
size: NA; V: TRBV19; J: TRBJ1-2; D: NA; DNA: TGTGCCAGTAGTATTCGGAATCGGGACTATGGCTACACCTTC; CDR3: CASSIRNRDYGYTF
size: NA; V: TRBV19; J: TRBJ2-5; D: TRBD1; DNA: TGTGCCAGTAGTATGGGGCAGGGGGCCTGGGAGACCCAGTACTTC; CDR3: CASSMGQGAWETQYF
size: once; V: TRBV28; J: TRBJ2-2; D: TRBD2; DNA: TGTGCCAGCAGTCCCCTAGGGACTACACTTCGGAGCGGGGAGCTGTTTTTT; CDR3: CASSPLGTTLRSGELFF
size: NA; V: TRBV3-1/TRBV3-2; J: TRBJ2-3; D: TRBD2; DNA: TGTGCCAGCAGCCAGGGCGGGGGGAGCACAGATACGCAGTATTTT; CDR3: CASSQGGGSTDTQYF
size: NA; V: TRBV29-1; J: TRBJ1-2; D: NA; DNA: TGCAGCGTTAAAGTCATGGGCGGGAACTATGGCTACACCTTC; CDR3: CSVKVMGGNYGYTF
size: NA; V: TRBV20-1; J: TRBJ1-3; D: NA; DNA: TGCAGTGCTACGATCGGAAACACCATATATTTT; CDR3: CSATIGNTIYF
size: NA; V: TRBV5-1; J: TRBJ1-1; D: TRBD1; DNA: TGCGCCAGCAGCTTGGCCTCGGGACAGGGCACTGAAGCTTTCTTT; CDR3: CASSLASGQGTEAFF
size: NA; V: TRBV29-1; J: TRBJ2-3; D: NA; DNA: TGCAGCGTTGATTACCAGGGCACAGATACGCAGTATTTT; CDR3: CSVDYQGTDTQYF
size: NA; V: TRBV5-1; J: TRBJ2-7; D: TRBD1; DNA: TGCGCCAGCAGCTTCGACAGGGGGAGCTCCTACGAGCAGTACTTC; CDR3: CASSFDRGSSYEQYF
size: NA; V: TRBV6-1; J: TRBJ1-4; D: TRBD1; DNA: TGTGCCAGCAGTGAACAGGGGGCCCTGGACTGGGAAAAACTGTTTTTT; CDR3: CASSEQGALDWEKLFF
size: NA; V: TRBV5-8; J: TRBJ1-1; D: NA; DNA: TGTGCCAGCAGCCTTGACCCATATGGGCATGGACCTGAAGCTTTCTTT; CDR3: CASSLDPYGHGPEAFF
size: NA; V: TRBV7-6; J: TRBJ1-4; D: TRBD1; DNA: TGTGCCAGCAGCGGACAGGTTATTGGTTCTGGAAAACTGTTTTTT; CDR3: CASSGQVIGSGKLFF
size: NA; V: TRBV9; J: TRBJ1-2; D: NA; DNA: TGTGCCAGCACCCCACAGGAGTACTATGGCTACACCTTC; CDR3: CASTPQEYYGYTF
size: NA; V: TRBV3-1/TRBV3-2; J: TRBJ1-2; D: NA; DNA: TGTGCCAGCAGCCGCGCAGCTTTCAATGGCTACACCTTC; CDR3: CASSRAAFNGYTF